These 18 T cell receptor beta chains originate from one sample sequenced in a study of human T cells and chemical hapten exposure. MiXCR was run by TCRdb on the RACE reads, yielding one entry per CDR3 protein. The repertoire consists of 90,000 to 140,000 distinct CDR3 sequences, with around 34% occurring once and the leading ten covering around 2.5%. As to time point: patch test 3, about 24 weeks after DPC sensitization. Treatment of the sample: therapeutic diphenylcyclopropenone sensitization with weekly scalp DPC. The source material was whole blood, sampled in connection with sensitization to the hapten diphenylcyclopropenone (DPC). These receptors came from a man aged 35 to 55 with alopecia areata. Some clones in this sample may be carry-over from other donors' samples.

The gene calls are TRBV5-1 and TRBJ1-2; D is perhaps TRBD1 (5 bases). Germline CDR1 is SGHRS and CDR2 is YFSETQ. The length of the CDR3 is 16 residues. V lost 0 bases to trimming and J lost 3 bases, with 15 bases between them. CDR3 DNA sequence: TGCGCCAGCAGCTTGGGAGATGGGGGGAACTACTATGGCTACACCTTC. Translating gives CASSLGDGGNYYGYTF.

This chain uses TRBV7-2 with TRBJ1-2; 7 nucleotides match TRBD1. With V trimmed by 5 bases and J by 4 bases, 4 bases remained unmatched. The CDR3 length is 13 residues. Germline loops: CDR1 SGHTA, CDR2 FQGNSA. CDR3 region: CASSTGQAYGYTF. CDR3 nucleotide sequence: TGTGCCAGCAGCACCGGACAGGCCTATGGCTACACCTTC. The variable domain in full, completed from reference TRBV7-2 and TRBJ1-2, reads GAGVSQSPSNKVTEKGKDVELRCDPISGHTALYWYRQSLGQGLEFLIYFQGNSAPDKSGLPSDRFSAERTGGSVSTLTIQRTQQEDSAVYLCASSTGQAYGYTFGSGTRLTVV.

The rearrangement joins TRBV23-1 to TRBJ2-1; 7 positions agree with TRBD2. TRBV23-1 is identified as an open reading frame with a role that is uncertain. J was trimmed by 4 bases and V by 3 bases; bases with no gene match: 12. The CDR3 runs to 17 residues. The CDR3 spells CASSHRIIAGNYNEQFF. As DNA, the CDR3 is TGCGCCAGCAGTCACCGCATAATAGCGGGCAATTACAATGAGCAGTTCTTC.

This clonotype occurred once. The chain joins TRBV20-1 to TRBJ1-4; no reliable D call. V was shortened by 1 base and J by 0 bases, with 9 bases between the two germline ends. Germline assignment: CDR1 DFQATT and CDR2 SNEGSKA (reference sequence). The CDR3 is 15 residues long. The CDR3 here is CSARGRAATNEKLFF. DNA for the CDR3: TGCAGTGCTAGAGGACGGGCCGCAACTAATGAAAAACTGTTTTTT.

This clonotype was seen a few times. The chain recombines TRBV6-1 with TRBJ2-1, with a tentative D call TRBD2 (5 bases). V was trimmed by 2 bases and J by 9 bases, leaving 14 bases between them. This CDR3 comprises 14 residues. From germline, CDR1 is MNHNS and CDR2 SASEGT. CDR3 sequence: CASSEPLGRGEQFF. CDR3 bases: TGTGCCAGCAGTGAACCGCTGGGCCGGGGTGAGCAGTTCTTC.

The chain has TRBV7-2 and TRBJ2-2; unclear D gene. The length of the CDR3 is 13 residues. V dropped 1 base and J dropped 9 bases, with 9 bases sitting between them. CDR1 is SGHTA, CDR2 FQGNSA, per germline. The CDR3 DNA follows: TGTGCCAGCAGCTTAGTCCCTCACCGGGAGCTGTTTTTT. Protein: CASSLVPHRELFF.

The sample holds a few counts of this clonotype. The J gene is TRBJ2-1, the V gene TRBV29-1; 8 bases are a match to TRBD1. V dropped 7 bases and J dropped 5; count of bases not matched to a gene: 7. The germline V gene encodes CDR1 SQVTM and CDR2 ANQGSEA. The CDR3 covers 13 residues. The CDR3 nucleotides read TGCAGCGCAGCCGGGACAGGTAACAATGAGCAGTTCTTC. Its protein product is CSAAGTGNNEQFF.

CDR3 protein: CASSLTRVSYEQYF. CDR3 coding DNA: TGTGCCAGCAGTTTAACTCGCGTCTCCTACGAGCAGTACTTC. The rearrangement links TRBV12-3 or TRBV12-4 to TRBJ2-7; D is uncertain. Trimming cost V 2 bases and J 0 bases, with 8 bases left between them. The CDR3 covers 14 residues.

This clonotype has only a few counts. The chain joins TRBV7-9 to TRBJ2-7, with D unresolved. The CDR3 runs to 13 residues. Looked up from germline, CDR1 is SEHNR and CDR2 is FQNEAQ (reference sequence). V lost 4 bases, J lost 3 bases, and 10 bases lay in between. Here the CDR3 DNA reads TGTGCCAGCAGCTCCGCGGTCCTCTACGAGCAGTACTTC. Amino acid sequence: CASSSAVLYEQYF.

The chain is built from TRBV25-1 and TRBJ2-3, with TRBD1 identical over 8 bases. The trim removed 2 bases at V and 0 bases at J, leaving 25 bases unmatched. CDR1 MGHDK and CDR2 SYGVNS come from the germline V gene. This CDR3 contains 23 residues. The CDR3 here is CASSERRSRPTGANPTSTDTQYF. CDR3 nucleotide sequence: TGTGCCAGCAGTGAAAGGAGGTCCCGACCGACAGGGGCCAATCCTACTAGCACAGATACGCAGTATTTT.

This clonotype was observed once. V is TRBV6-2 or TRBV6-3 and J is TRBJ2-2; D uncertain. Trimming took 7 bases from V and 3 from J, leaving 18 bases between them. CDR3 length: 16 residues. Germline lookup yields CDR1 MNHEY and CDR2 SVGEGT. The CDR3 reads CASKDSPTRDTGELFF. The CDR3 DNA follows: TGTGCCAGCAAGGATTCACCAACAAGGGACACCGGGGAGCTGTTTTTT.

The chain is built from TRBV9 and TRBJ2-7; perhaps TRBD2 as D (5 bases). The V end lost 1 base, the J end lost 2 bases, and 16 bases lay between the germline ends. The CDR3 extends over 16 amino acids. Germline lookup yields CDR1 SGDLS and CDR2 YYNGEE. The CDR3 loop is CASSVKVTMRPYEQYF. The DNA of the CDR3 is TGTGCCAGCAGCGTAAAGGTGACTATGCGACCCTACGAGCAGTACTTC.

The V call is TRBV7-3, the J call TRBJ2-3; 12 bases fit TRBD2. Germline V gene sequence: CDR1 SGHTA, CDR2 FQGTGA. Trimming at V came to 5 bases and at J to 4 bases, leaving 13 bases not matched to a gene. The CDR3 contains 18 residues. Here the CDR3 reads CASSPLSRLAGDPDTQYF. The CDR3 coding sequence is TGTGCCAGCAGCCCGCTCTCGAGACTAGCGGGAGACCCAGATACGCAGTATTTT.

J is TRBJ2-6 and V is TRBV28, with D hard to call. The CDR3 has 16 amino acids. Germline CDR1 reads MDHEN; CDR2 reads SYDVKM. The V and J ends lost 3 bases and 0 bases respectively, with 9 bases between them. The CDR3 here is CASSFPTPSGANVLTF. CDR3 nucleotides: TGTGCCAGCAGTTTTCCGACGCCCTCTGGGGCCAACGTCCTGACTTTC.

In the case of this clonotype: This likely comes from a read error, as the CDR3 has no conserved phenylalanine or tryptophan at its end. The J gene is TRBJ2-1, the V gene TRBV5-1, with 12 bases aligning to TRBD2. This CDR3 is built from 13 residues. Germline V lookup: CDR1 SGHRS, CDR2 YFSETQ. The J segment lost 9 bases and the V segment lost 7 bases, leaving 5 bases of the junction unmatched. The CDR3 DNA reads TGCGCCAGCGCTAGCGGGAGGGTTGGTGAGCAGTTCCTC. It specifies CASASGRVGEQFL.

The J gene is TRBJ1-6, the V gene TRBV4-3; 9 nucleotides align to TRBD1. V lost 0 bases and J lost 9; bases outside the gene matches: 9. Per germline, CDR1 LGHNA and CDR2 YSLEER. The CDR3 extends over 17 amino acids. CDR3 region: CASSQDGETGGSSPLHF. The CDR3, as DNA: TGCGCCAGCAGCCAAGATGGGGAGACAGGGGGGAGTTCACCCCTCCACTTT.

Only a few counts were recorded for this clonotype. The chain couples TRBV6-2 or TRBV6-3 to TRBJ2-7, with 10 nucleotides matching TRBD1. V shed 5 bases and J 11 bases; nucleotides not matched to a gene: 9. Germline V gene sequence: CDR1 MNHEY, CDR2 SVGEGT. The CDR3 spans 13 residues. The CDR3 nucleotides are TGTGCCAGCAGTGGTACCGGGACAGGGGAGAAGTACGTC. This encodes CASSGTGTGEKYV.

This rearrangement joins TRBV18 to TRBJ2-7; 10 bases agree with TRBD2. V shed 2 bases and J 4 bases; nucleotides not matched to a gene: 2. CDR1 and CDR2 from the germline V gene are KGHSH and LQKENI. There are 14 residues in the CDR3. This chain's CDR3 is CASSPGTSAYEQYV. The CDR3 coding sequence is TGTGCCAGCTCACCAGGGACTAGCGCTTACGAGCAGTACGTC.